The 23 T cell receptor beta chains listed next were all sequenced from one sample in a study of cytomegalovirus exposure and HLA in healthy donors. The PCR had 60 Vbeta and 13 Jbeta primers. Using immunoSEQ multiplex PCR, the repertoire was profiled, and TCRdb retains in-frame clones only, with some absent. Of roughly 180,000 clones in the sample, 8.5% to 10% were seen once. The sample comprised PBMCs. These receptors all stem from a woman in her 30s in good health and CMV-seropositive.

The chain combines TRBV19 with TRBJ1-1; TRBD1 matches at 7 bases. This CDR3 spans 13 amino acids. The germline CDR1 and CDR2 sequences are LNHDA and SQIVND (reference sequence). J gave up 1 base and V 11 bases, and 7 bases lay outside the gene matches. CDR3 in amino acids: CASKTGSNTEAFF. The CDR3 region has the DNA TGTGCCTCCAAGACAGGGTCGAACACTGAAGCTTTCTTT.

A few counts support this clone. The V and J genes are TRBV7-2 and TRBJ2-4; D not resolved. Germline V gene lookup returns CDR1 SGHTA and CDR2 FQGNSA. The CDR3 consists of 17 residues. Trimming cost V 0 bases and J 5 bases, with 17 bases left between them. CDR3 loop: CASSLARLKTEENIQYF. CDR3 DNA: TGTGCCAGCAGCTTAGCGCGGTTGAAGACTGAGGAAAACATTCAGTACTTC. Full variable domain (rest looked up from reference TRBV7-2 and TRBJ2-4): GAGVSQSPSNKVTEKGKDVELRCDPISGHTALYWYRQSLGQGLEFLIYFQGNSAPDKSGLPSDRFSAERTGGSVSTLTIQRTQQEDSAVYLCASSLARLKTEENIQYFGAGTRLSVL.

The rearrangement links TRBV7-9 to TRBJ1-1; D possibly corresponds to TRBD1 (5 bases). CDR3 size: 14 residues. V was trimmed by 4 bases and J by 5 bases, leaving 14 bases between them. Looked up from germline, CDR1 is SEHNR and CDR2 is FQNEAQ (reference sequence). The CDR3 DNA reads TGTGCCAGCAGCTCGGGGCGGGGCCTGACTGAAGCTTTCTTT. The encoded protein is CASSSGRGLTEAFF.

The chain links TRBV10-3 to TRBJ2-3; TRBD2 matches 8 bases. Germline lookup yields CDR1 ENHRY and CDR2 SYGVKD. CDR3 length: 15 amino acids. Germline trimming cut 7 bases from V and 6 bases from J; bases unmatched to any gene: 12. The CDR3 bases are TGTGCCATCACCCCTCAAGCGGGAGACCCGGATACGCAGTATTTT. This gives the protein CAITPQAGDPDTQYF.

This chain joins TRBV4-2 and TRBJ1-2; TRBD1 agrees at 10 bases. Trimming at V came to 3 bases and at J to 5 bases, leaving 6 bases not matched to a gene. The germline V gene encodes CDR1 LGHNA and CDR2 YNFKEQ. There are 15 residues in the CDR3. The CDR3 here is CASSQPGQGRYGYTF. The CDR3 region has the DNA TGTGCCAGCAGCCAGCCGGGACAGGGGCGATATGGCTACACCTTC.

A few counts support this clone. The chain employs TRBV19 and TRBJ2-5; 10 nucleotides line up with TRBD2. CDR3 length: 15 residues. Germline V gene lookup returns CDR1 LNHDA and CDR2 SQIVND (reference sequence). After removal of 4 bases from V and 5 bases from J, the junction contained 7 bases not matched to a gene. The CDR3 region has the DNA TGTGCCAGTAGTACGCTAGCGGGAGTAGTGGAGACCCAGTACTTC. Translating it yields CASSTLAGVVETQYF.

The genes are TRBV6-5 and TRBJ2-3; D perhaps matches TRBD1 (5 bases). This CDR3 has 15 amino acids. The ends were cut back, 0 bases at V and 4 bases at J, with 11 bases in the middle. From germline, CDR1 is MNHEY and CDR2 SVGAGI. CDR3 residues: CASSYSGRAPDTQYF. The CDR3 nucleotides are TGTGCCAGCAGTTACTCGGGCAGGGCCCCAGATACGCAGTATTTT.

V is TRBV6-1 and J is TRBJ2-4; 8 nucleotides align to TRBD1. Germline V CDR1 and CDR2: MNHNS, SASEGT. The length of the CDR3 is 16 residues. V shed 1 base, J shed 3 bases, and the junction held 5 bases outside the gene matches. CDR3 nucleotides: TGTGCCAGCAGTGAAGAGGACAGGGTTTACAAAAACATTCAGTACTTC. Translating it yields CASSEEDRVYKNIQYF.

The V call is TRBV14, the J call TRBJ2-7, with D tentatively TRBD2 (6 bases). The CDR3 extends over 16 amino acids. CDR1 and CDR2 from the germline V gene are SGHDN and FVKESK. V lost 2 bases and J 4 bases, leaving 18 bases between the germline ends. CDR3 protein: CASSQFGWEEVYEQYF. CDR3 nucleotide sequence: TGTGCCAGCAGCCAATTTGGGTGGGAGGAGGTATACGAGCAGTACTTC.

The V call is TRBV2, the J call TRBJ2-7, with D maybe TRBD1 (6 bases). The germline V and J ends were trimmed by 6 bases and 0 bases, with 12 bases remaining between them. This CDR3 has 14 residues. Germline CDR1 and CDR2: SNHLY and FYNNEI. As DNA, the CDR3 is TGTGCCAGCAGGCCCTGGACAGACTCCTACGAGCAGTACTTC. Amino acid sequence: CASRPWTDSYEQYF.

This clone was observed a handful of times. The chain couples TRBV6-6 to TRBJ1-2, with a possible D match to TRBD1 (5 bases). The germline V gene has CDR1 MNHNY and CDR2 SVGAGI (reference sequence). Trimming left V 1 base short and J 0 bases short, with 9 bases between. There are 15 residues in the CDR3. CDR3 amino acids: CASSYFGGSNYGYTF. The CDR3 DNA follows: TGTGCCAGCAGTTACTTCGGGGGATCTAACTATGGCTACACCTTC.

The chain uses TRBV30 and TRBJ1-5; D possibly corresponds to TRBD1 (6 bases). There are 13 residues in the CDR3. Germline V gene data show CDR1 as GTSNPN and CDR2 as SVGIG (reference sequence). Trimming cost V 5 bases and J 2 bases, with 10 bases left between them. This CDR3 is CAWARQGNQPQHF. In DNA, the CDR3 is TGTGCCTGGGCCCGACAGGGCAATCAGCCCCAGCATTTT.

The J gene is TRBJ2-3, the V gene TRBV30; 10 bases align to TRBD2. V lost 5 bases, J lost 4 bases, and 15 bases stayed unmatched. There are 17 residues in the CDR3. Germline assignment: CDR1 GTSNPN and CDR2 SVGIG (reference sequence). CDR3 loop: CAWSNARTSGMADTQYF. The CDR3 nucleotides are TGTGCCTGGTCCAACGCACGGACTAGCGGAATGGCAGATACGCAGTATTTT.

This clone was picked up a small number of times. The V call is TRBV19, the J call TRBJ1-1; the D gene is possibly TRBD1 (5 bases). V lost 9 bases, J lost 2 bases, and 13 bases lay in between. This CDR3 spans 13 amino acids. Germline assignment: CDR1 LNHDA and CDR2 SQIVND (reference sequence). The CDR3 DNA reads as TGTGCCAGCTCCCCCAGGGCAAACACTGAAGCTTTCTTT. Translated: CASSPRANTEAFF.

This clone was recorded a few times. The rearrangement links TRBV5-1 to TRBJ2-2, with D possibly matching TRBD1 (5 bases). V lost 1 base, J lost 2 bases, and 9 bases lay in between. Germline V CDR1 and CDR2: SGHRS, YFSETQ. This CDR3 region has 15 residues. The CDR3 nucleotides are TGCGCCAGCAGCTTGATGCAGGGAAACACCGGGGAGCTGTTTTTT. Its translation is CASSLMQGNTGELFF.

There are a few counts of this clone. The V call is TRBV19, the J call TRBJ1-1; 7 bases align to TRBD1. The CDR3 is made up of 14 amino acids. V lost 4 bases, J lost 6 bases, and 8 bases stayed unmatched. Germline-derived CDR1 and CDR2 are LNHDA and SQIVND (reference sequence). The CDR3 DNA follows: TGTGCCAGTAGTAACTACAGGGGACGGCCTGAAGCTTTCTTT. This codes for CASSNYRGRPEAFF.

This clone came up a few times. This specimen includes other DNA sequences encoding the same CDR3. CDR3 coding DNA: TGTGCCAGCAGCTTGGCGGGAGGGCGTGCCGAGCAGTACTTC. It codes for CASSLAGGRAEQYF. The chain uses TRBV5-4 and TRBJ2-7; TRBD2 matches at 8 bases. Losses at the gene ends were 0 bases for V and 6 bases for J; bases not matched to a gene: 5. CDR1 and CDR2 from the germline V gene are SGHNT and YYREEE (reference sequence). This CDR3 has 14 amino acids.

This clone was counted only a few times. This chain joins TRBV9 and TRBJ2-1, with TRBD2 matching 8 bases. Germline V gene data show CDR1 as SGDLS and CDR2 as YYNGEE. V dropped 3 bases and J dropped 0; count of bases not matched to a gene: 14. The CDR3 totals 19 residues. The CDR3 here is CASSAPPPLAGTSYNEQFF. The CDR3 DNA reads as TGTGCCAGCAGCGCCCCCCCTCCTCTAGCGGGCACCTCCTACAATGAGCAGTTCTTC.

The J gene is TRBJ2-7, the V gene TRBV5-6; D may be TRBD2 (5 bases). The V gene lost 2 bases and the J gene lost 2 bases, with 11 bases spanning the gap. This CDR3 has 14 residues. Germline V gene lookup returns CDR1 SGHDT and CDR2 YYEEEE. CDR3 DNA: TGTGCCAGCAGCTTCGTAGCGCCTACCTACGAGCAGTACTTC. It encodes CASSFVAPTYEQYF.

The rearrangement uses TRBV5-8 and TRBJ2-3; D is ambiguous. The CDR3 runs to 15 residues. CDR1 and CDR2 (germline): SGHTS, YDEGEE. Trimming removed 0 bases from V and 0 bases from J, with 8 bases in between. CDR3 loop: CASSLGSGSTDTQYF. In DNA form, the CDR3 reads TGTGCCAGCAGCTTGGGCTCCGGGAGCACAGATACGCAGTATTTT. Full variable domain (rest looked up from reference TRBV5-8 and TRBJ2-3): EAGVTQSPTHLIKTRGQQATLRCSPISGHTSVYWYQQALGLGLQFLLWYDEGEERNRGNFPPRFSGRQFPNYSSELNVNALELEDSALYLCASSLGSGSTDTQYFGPGTRLTVL.

The V call is TRBV7-6, the J call TRBJ2-7; 11 bases are a match to TRBD1. The CDR3 sequence is 18 residues long. J gave up 3 bases and V 2 bases, and 12 bases lay outside the gene matches. Germline CDR1 and CDR2: SGHVS and FNYEAQ. CDR3 protein: CASSLSSFTGQGVYEQYF. The DNA of the CDR3 is TGTGCCAGCAGCTTAAGCTCCTTCACGGGACAGGGGGTCTACGAGCAGTACTTC.

The chain has TRBV4-2 and TRBJ2-3, with TRBD2 identical over 7 bases. Per the germline V gene, CDR1 is LGHNA and CDR2 is YNFKEQ. Losses at the gene ends were 5 bases for V and 6 bases for J; bases not matched to a gene: 14. The CDR3 has 16 amino acids. The CDR3 DNA sequence: TGTGCCAGCAGCGGGAGGGAGAATAATGTAGCGGATACGCAGTATTTT. It codes for CASSGRENNVADTQYF.

This clone has just a few counts. This rearrangement joins TRBV27 to TRBJ2-3; a weak D match, TRBD1 (6 bases). The CDR3 runs 16 residues. V was pared by 3 bases and J by 2 bases, with 15 bases between. Germline lookup yields CDR1 MNHEY and CDR2 SMNVEV (reference sequence). Here the CDR3 DNA reads TGTGCCAGCAGTTTGGGTGGGGACATCTACACAGATACGCAGTATTTT. It codes for CASSLGGDIYTDTQYF.